One sample yielded the 20 T cell receptor beta chains listed below, sequenced in a study of blood T cell repertoires in COVID-19. The assay was immunoSEQ multiplex PCR, and TCRdb's table has in-frame clones only and misses some. The table has under 300,000 clones, approximately 91% seen once. The sequencing input was PBMCs or T cells enriched from blood (not recorded which). These receptors were obtained from a woman aged 40-49 years with acute COVID-19.

The sample holds a few counts of this clone. The chain uses TRBV19 and TRBJ2-3; a weak D match, TRBD1 (7 bases). This CDR3 is 13 amino acids long. Looked up from germline, CDR1 is LNHDA and CDR2 is SQIVND (reference sequence). V lost 7 bases and J 7 bases, leaving 15 bases between the germline ends. CDR3 nucleotides: TGTGCCAGTATGGAGGGGGCGCGAAATACGCAGTATTTT. It codes for CASMEGARNTQYF.

The chain is built from TRBV30 and TRBJ1-5; no clear D gene. Germline CDR1 GTSNPN, CDR2 SVGIG (reference sequence). The V gene lost 2 bases and the J gene lost 5 bases, with 10 bases spanning the gap. The CDR3 is 13 amino acids. The CDR3 bases are TGTGCCTGGAGTACCGGGGTATATCAGCCCCAGCATTTT. This encodes CAWSTGVYQPQHF. The full variable domain, rest sourced from reference TRBV30 and TRBJ1-5, is SQTIHQWPATLVQPVGSPLSLECTVEGTSNPNLYWYRQAAGRGLQLLFYSVGIGQISSEVPQNLSASRPQDRQFILSSKKLLLSDSGFYLCAWSTGVYQPQHFGDGTRLSIL.

The rearrangement uses TRBV4-1 and TRBJ2-6; possible D gene TRBD2, 6 bases. The CDR3 length is 18 residues. The germline V gene encodes CDR1 MGHRA and CDR2 YSYEKL. V lost 0 bases and J lost 0, with 12 bases in between. CDR3 sequence: CASSQDWAGLSGANVLTF. The CDR3 DNA reads as TGCGCCAGCAGCCAAGATTGGGCGGGACTCTCTGGGGCCAACGTCCTGACTTTC.

The chain uses TRBV27 and TRBJ2-7; 11 nucleotides line up with TRBD1. The germline gives CDR1 MNHEY, CDR2 SMNVEV (reference sequence). The V and J ends lost 0 bases and 4 bases, in that order; junction bases with no gene match: 5. The CDR3 spans 16 residues. In nucleotides, the CDR3 is TGTGCCAGCAGTTTATCGTGGGGACAGGGGGTGTACGAGCAGTACTTC. Protein: CASSLSWGQGVYEQYF.

This chain joins TRBV7-2 and TRBJ1-1; D is perhaps TRBD1 (5 bases). Germline values: CDR1 SGHTA, CDR2 FQGNSA. Trimming shortened V by 5 bases and J by 0 bases, and 16 bases separated the two germline ends. The CDR3 is made up of 16 amino acids. The CDR3 protein is CASSHHPDSLNTEAFF. CDR3 nucleotides: TGTGCCAGCAGCCACCATCCTGACAGCCTGAACACTGAAGCTTTCTTT.

The chain carries TRBV6-2 or TRBV6-3 and TRBJ1-5, with a possible D match to TRBD1 (6 bases). The CDR3 has 14 amino acids. CDR1 is MNHEY, CDR2 SVGEGT, per germline. V lost 2 bases and J lost 6, with 11 bases in between. The CDR3 coding sequence is TGTGCCAGCAGTTACGGGGGGGCGGGTCAGCCCCAGCATTTT. It specifies CASSYGGAGQPQHF.

The rearrangement links TRBV27 to TRBJ2-3, with a weak D call TRBD1 (5 bases). The CDR3 sequence is 17 residues long. The germline gives CDR1 MNHEY, CDR2 SMNVEV (reference sequence). Trimming shortened V by 5 bases and J by 4 bases, and 22 bases separated the two germline ends. This chain's CDR3 is CASSPNPPTATSDTQYF. CDR3 coding DNA: TGTGCCAGCAGTCCCAACCCGCCGACAGCAACCTCAGATACGCAGTATTTT.

The V call is TRBV5-1, the J call TRBJ2-7; D is uncertain. The CDR3 covers 13 residues. The germline V gene encodes CDR1 SGHRS and CDR2 YFSETQ. Trimming removed 0 bases from V and 5 bases from J, with 9 bases in between. The CDR3 protein is CASSLGGIHEQYF. As DNA, the CDR3 is TGCGCCAGCAGCTTGGGAGGTATCCACGAGCAGTACTTC.

Details on this clone: The same CDR3 is also encoded by other DNA sequences in this sample. The chain recombines TRBV19 with TRBJ2-7; 9 bases agree with TRBD2. The V gene end was trimmed by 3 bases and the J gene end by 4 bases; junction bases not matched to a gene: 4. The germline V gene has CDR1 LNHDA and CDR2 SQIVND (reference sequence). The CDR3 extends over 14 amino acids. DNA for the CDR3: TGTGCCAGTAGTATTTTGGCGGGAGGGTACGAGCAGTACTTC. Translated, it gives CASSILAGGYEQYF.

The V and J genes are TRBV5-4 and TRBJ2-5, with 8 bases that match TRBD2. Trimming took 4 bases from V and 5 from J; bases not matched to a gene: 10. The CDR3 consists of 15 residues. CDR1 is SGHNT, CDR2 YYREEE, per germline (reference sequence). The CDR3 DNA reads TGTGCCAGCAGCGCTGATGTAGCGGGGAAGGAGACCCAGTACTTC. It yields the protein CASSADVAGKETQYF.

The chain uses TRBV21-1 and TRBJ1-2; the table's D call, TRBD1, was not checked against the DNA. TRBV21-1 is classified as a pseudogene. CDR3 size: 15 residues. The CDR3 loop reads CASSKAQTDLRGYTF. CDR3 nucleotides: TGTGCCAGCAGCAAAGCCCAAACAGACCTCCGGGGCTACACCTTC.

The CDR3 region has the DNA TGTGCTAGTGGTCCGAGACTAGCAGATGAGCAGTTCTTC. Its translation: CASGPRLADEQFF. This sequence joins TRBV12-5 and TRBJ2-1; TRBD2 matches at 7 bases. Germline CDR1 LGHNT, CDR2 FRNRAP. V was clipped by 5 bases and J by 8 bases; unmatched bases: 6. The CDR3 runs to 13 residues.

V usage is TRBV29-1 and J usage is TRBJ1-5; D remains unclear. Germline V gene lookup returns CDR1 SQVTM and CDR2 ANQGSEA. Trimming removed 7 bases at V and 2 bases at J, with 12 bases between. The CDR3 runs 13 residues. In DNA, the CDR3 is TGCAGCGCCGGGGAGGCTCGCAATCAGCCCCAGCATTTT. It is translated as CSAGEARNQPQHF.

The chain has TRBV30 and TRBJ2-2; D is perhaps TRBD1 (5 bases). This CDR3 region has 12 residues. Germline-derived CDR1 and CDR2 are GTSNPN and SVGIG (reference sequence). Trimming shortened V by 2 bases and J by 5 bases, and 6 bases separated the two germline ends. CDR3 coding DNA: TGTGCCTGGAGTAAGGGGACCGGGGAGCTGTTTTTT. Translation: CAWSKGTGELFF.

The V gene is TRBV4-1, the J gene TRBJ2-4; 8 bases fit TRBD2. With 3 bases clipped from V and 6 bases from J, the junction kept 10 bases outside the gene matches. The CDR3 is 16 residues long. Germline V gene lookup returns CDR1 MGHRA and CDR2 YSYEKL. As DNA, the CDR3 is TGCGCCAGCAGCCAGAGACCACTAGCGGACGGAAACATTCAGTACTTC. This codes for CASSQRPLADGNIQYF.

As regards this clone: The same CDR3 is also encoded by other DNA sequences in this sample. J is TRBJ1-2 and V is TRBV5-1; D not certain. CDR1 and CDR2 from the germline V gene are SGHRS and YFSETQ. The ends were cut back, 0 bases at V and 2 bases at J, with 5 bases in the middle. The CDR3 loop spans 13 amino acids. The CDR3 nucleotides read TGCGCCAGCAGCTTGGACAGCAACTATGGCTACACCTTC. Translated: CASSLDSNYGYTF. The variable domain in full, completed from reference TRBV5-1 and TRBJ1-2, reads KAGVTQTPRYLIKTRGQQVTLSCSPISGHRSVSWYQQTPGQGLQFLFEYFSETQRNKGNFPGRFSGRQFSNSRSEMNVSTLELGDSALYLCASSLDSNYGYTFGSGTRLTVV.

The chain recombines TRBV10-2 with TRBJ2-2; TRBD1 aligns across 7 bases. The V gene's germline CDR1 is WSHSY and CDR2 SAAADI. The CDR3 covers 13 residues. J was trimmed by 6 bases and V by 4 bases; bases with no gene match: 2. This CDR3 reads CASSVQGSGELFF. CDR3 coding DNA: TGCGCCAGCAGTGTACAGGGGTCCGGGGAGCTGTTTTTT.

In DNA, the CDR3 is TGTGCCAGCAGTTTTGTTCTAGATACGCAGTATTTT. Encoded protein: CASSFVLDTQYF. This chain uses TRBV6-5 with TRBJ2-3, with D uncertain. In germline, CDR1 is MNHEY, CDR2 SVGAGI. V lost 4 bases and J lost 5, with 7 bases in between. This CDR3 is 12 amino acids long.

This chain uses TRBV29-1 with TRBJ2-5; 7 bases are a match to TRBD1. Germline assignment: CDR1 SQVTM and CDR2 ANQGSEA. The J segment lost 6 bases and the V segment lost 7 bases, leaving 11 bases of the junction unmatched. This CDR3 contains 13 residues. In DNA, the CDR3 is TGCAGCGCGCGCCACGGGGACAGAAAGACCCAGTACTTC. Protein product: CSARHGDRKTQYF. Drawing the rest from reference TRBV29-1 and TRBJ2-5, the complete variable domain is SAVISQKPSRDICQRGTSLTIQCQVDSQVTMMFWYRQQPGQSLTLIATANQGSEATYESGFVIDKFPISRPNLTFSTLTVSNMSPEDSSIYLCSARHGDRKTQYFGPGTRLLVL.

The V gene is TRBV10-3, the J gene TRBJ1-5; D remains ambiguous. CDR1 and CDR2 (germline): ENHRY, SYGVKD. V lost 4 bases, J lost 0 bases, and 10 bases lay in between. CDR3 length: 15 amino acids. In nucleotides, the CDR3 is TGTGCCATCAGTGGGTCGGCTTTTAGCAATCAGCCCCAGCATTTT. Translating it yields CAISGSAFSNQPQHF.